This T cell receptor (beta chain) is from a study of cytomegalovirus exposure and HLA in healthy donors. Overall study: The study placed over 65% of its approximately 400 genotyped donors in the Caucasian-associated ancestry cluster.

In its sample, this clone was seen a few times. This CDR3 has 15 residues. Germline CDR1 reads LNHDA; CDR2 reads SQIVND (reference sequence). The V gene end was trimmed by 5 bases and the J gene end by 0 bases; junction bases not matched to a gene: 4. The PCR ran on 60 Vbeta and 13 Jbeta primers. The assay was immunoSEQ multiplex PCR, and TCRdb's table has in-frame clones only and misses some. The sample carries around 110,000 clones, less than 80% recorded once. The sequencing sample was made of PBMCs. The chain carries TRBV19 and TRBJ1-1, with 9 bases that match TRBD1. The sequence was collected from a woman aged 40-49 years in good health and CMV-seropositive. The CDR3: CASSPGTGMNTEAFF. CDR3 sequence (DNA): TGTGCCAGTAGTCCCGGGACAGGGATGAACACTGAAGCTTTCTTT.